The present entry profiles one T cell receptor (beta chain) with its context. Alongside a J-beta primer mix, a sample-barcoded 5' primer served in a second PCR lasting about 7 to 11 cycles. Using its own MiXCR run on the 5' RACE reads, TCRdb lists one record per CDR3 protein. The profile shows 600,000 to 1,000,000 distinct CDR3 sequences, 20% to 30% of them singletons. Looked up from germline, CDR1 is SGHTA and CDR2 is FQGTGA. The length of the CDR3 is 13 residues. V shed 4 bases, J shed 10 bases, and the junction held 2 bases outside the gene matches. This entry is derived from a study of blood T cells in healthy people across ages. These records were also assigned to another study, of T cells of mothers and their children.

Sequenced input: blood. This receptor was obtained from a boy between 10 and 17 years old in good health. The rearrangement uses TRBV7-3 and TRBJ1-6, with 9 bases matching TRBD1. CDR3 bases: TGTGCCAGCAGCTGGGACAGGGTATCACCCCTCCACTTT. Protein sequence: CASSWDRVSPLHF. The variable domain in full, completed from reference TRBV7-3 and TRBJ1-6, reads GAGVSQTPSNKVTEKGKYVELRCDPISGHTALYWYRQSLGQGPEFLIYFQGTGAADDSGLPNDRFFAVRPEGSVSTLKIQRTERGDSAVYLCASSWDRVSPLHFGNGTRLTVT.